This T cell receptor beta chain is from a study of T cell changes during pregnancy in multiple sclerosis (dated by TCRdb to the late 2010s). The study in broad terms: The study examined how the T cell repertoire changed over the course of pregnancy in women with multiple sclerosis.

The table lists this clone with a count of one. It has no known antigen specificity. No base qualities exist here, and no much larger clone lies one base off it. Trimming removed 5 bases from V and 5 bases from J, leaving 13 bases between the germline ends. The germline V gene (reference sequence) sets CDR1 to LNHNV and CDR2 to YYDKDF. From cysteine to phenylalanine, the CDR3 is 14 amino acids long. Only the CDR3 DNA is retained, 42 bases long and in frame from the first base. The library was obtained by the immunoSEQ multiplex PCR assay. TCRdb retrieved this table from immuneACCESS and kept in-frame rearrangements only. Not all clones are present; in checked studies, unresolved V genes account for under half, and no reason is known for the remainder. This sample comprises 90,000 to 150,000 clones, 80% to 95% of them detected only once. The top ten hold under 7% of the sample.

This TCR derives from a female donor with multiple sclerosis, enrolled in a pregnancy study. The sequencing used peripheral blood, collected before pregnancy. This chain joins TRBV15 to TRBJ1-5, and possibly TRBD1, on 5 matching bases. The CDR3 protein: CATSPGGVHQPQHF. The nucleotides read TGTGCCACCAGCCCGGGGGGGGTACATCAGCCCCAGCATTTT. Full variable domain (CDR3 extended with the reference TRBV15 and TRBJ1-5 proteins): DAMVIQNPRYQVTQFGKPVTLSCSQTLNHNVMYWYQQKSSQAPKLLFHYYDKDFNNEADTPDNFQSRRPNTSFCFLDIRSPGLGDTAMYLCATSPGGVHQPQHFGDGTRLSIL.